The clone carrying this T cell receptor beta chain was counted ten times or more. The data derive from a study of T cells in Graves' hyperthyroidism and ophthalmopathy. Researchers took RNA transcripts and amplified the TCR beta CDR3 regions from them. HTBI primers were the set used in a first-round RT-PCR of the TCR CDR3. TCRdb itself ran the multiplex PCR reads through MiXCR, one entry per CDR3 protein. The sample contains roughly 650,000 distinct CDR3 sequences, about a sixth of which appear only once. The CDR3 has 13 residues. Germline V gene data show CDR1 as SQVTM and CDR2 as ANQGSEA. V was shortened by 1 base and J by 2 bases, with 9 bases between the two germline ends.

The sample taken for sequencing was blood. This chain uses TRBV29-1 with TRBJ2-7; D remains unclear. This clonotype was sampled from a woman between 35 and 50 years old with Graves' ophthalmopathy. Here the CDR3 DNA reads TGCAGCGTTGAAGGAGGACCACCCTACGAGCAGTACTTC. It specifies CSVEGGPPYEQYF.